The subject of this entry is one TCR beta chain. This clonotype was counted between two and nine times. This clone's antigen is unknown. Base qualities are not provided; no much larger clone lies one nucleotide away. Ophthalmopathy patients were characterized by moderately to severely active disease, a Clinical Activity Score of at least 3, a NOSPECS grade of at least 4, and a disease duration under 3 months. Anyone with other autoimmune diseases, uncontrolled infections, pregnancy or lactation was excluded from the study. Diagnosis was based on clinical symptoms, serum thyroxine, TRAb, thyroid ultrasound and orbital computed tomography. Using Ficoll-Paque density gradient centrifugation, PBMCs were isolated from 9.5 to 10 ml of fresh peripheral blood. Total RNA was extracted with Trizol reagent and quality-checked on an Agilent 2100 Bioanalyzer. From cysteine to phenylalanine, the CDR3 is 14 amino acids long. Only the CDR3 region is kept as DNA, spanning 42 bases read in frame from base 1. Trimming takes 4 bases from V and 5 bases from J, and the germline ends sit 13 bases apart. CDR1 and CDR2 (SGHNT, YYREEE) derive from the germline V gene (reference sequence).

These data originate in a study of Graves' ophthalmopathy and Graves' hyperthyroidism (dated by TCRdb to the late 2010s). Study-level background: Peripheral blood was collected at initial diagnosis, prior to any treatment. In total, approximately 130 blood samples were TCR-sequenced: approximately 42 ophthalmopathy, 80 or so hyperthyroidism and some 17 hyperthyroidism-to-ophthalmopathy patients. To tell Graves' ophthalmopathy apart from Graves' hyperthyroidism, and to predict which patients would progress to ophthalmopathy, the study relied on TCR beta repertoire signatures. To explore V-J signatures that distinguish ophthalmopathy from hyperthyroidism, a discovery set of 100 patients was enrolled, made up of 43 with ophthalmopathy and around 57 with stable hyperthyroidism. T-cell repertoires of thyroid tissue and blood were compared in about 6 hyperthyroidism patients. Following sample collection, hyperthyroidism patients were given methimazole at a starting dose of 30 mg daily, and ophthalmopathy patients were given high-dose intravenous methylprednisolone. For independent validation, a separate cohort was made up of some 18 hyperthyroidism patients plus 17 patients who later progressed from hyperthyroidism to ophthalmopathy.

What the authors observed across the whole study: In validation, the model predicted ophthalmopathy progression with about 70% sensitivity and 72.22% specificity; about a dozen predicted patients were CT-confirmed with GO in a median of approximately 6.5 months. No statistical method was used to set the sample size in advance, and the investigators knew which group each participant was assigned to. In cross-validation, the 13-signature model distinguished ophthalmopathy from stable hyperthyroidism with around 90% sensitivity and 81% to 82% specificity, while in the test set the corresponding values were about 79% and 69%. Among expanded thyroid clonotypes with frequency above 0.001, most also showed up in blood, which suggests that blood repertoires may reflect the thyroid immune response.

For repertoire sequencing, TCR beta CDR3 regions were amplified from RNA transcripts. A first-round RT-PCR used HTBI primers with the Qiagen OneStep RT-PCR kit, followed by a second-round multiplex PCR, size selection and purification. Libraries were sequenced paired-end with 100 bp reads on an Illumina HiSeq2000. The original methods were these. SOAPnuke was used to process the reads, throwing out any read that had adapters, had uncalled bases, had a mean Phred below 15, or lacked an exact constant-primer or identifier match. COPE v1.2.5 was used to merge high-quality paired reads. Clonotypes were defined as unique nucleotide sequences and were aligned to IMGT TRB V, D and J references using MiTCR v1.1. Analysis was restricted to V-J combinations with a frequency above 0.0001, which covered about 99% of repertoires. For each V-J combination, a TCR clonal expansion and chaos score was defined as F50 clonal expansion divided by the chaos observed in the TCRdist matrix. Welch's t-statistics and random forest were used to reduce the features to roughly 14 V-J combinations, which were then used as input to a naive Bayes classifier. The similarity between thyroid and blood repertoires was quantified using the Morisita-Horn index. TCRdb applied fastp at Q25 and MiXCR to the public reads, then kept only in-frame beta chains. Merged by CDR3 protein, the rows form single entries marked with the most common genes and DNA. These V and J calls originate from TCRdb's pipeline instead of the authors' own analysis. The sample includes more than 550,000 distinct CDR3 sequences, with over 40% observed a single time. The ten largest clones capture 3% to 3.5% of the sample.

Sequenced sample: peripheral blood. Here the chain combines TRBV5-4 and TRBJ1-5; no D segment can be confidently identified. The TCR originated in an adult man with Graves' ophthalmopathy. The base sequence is TGTGCCAGCAGCCAGGTCGGGGAAGATCAGCCCCAGCATTTT. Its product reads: CASSQVGEDQPQHF.